The clone carrying this TCR beta chain was counted between two and nine times. Its cognate antigen is unknown. Profiling that covered TCR beta VDJ and CDR3 relied on genomic DNA as its template. A single record per CDR3 protein comes from TCRdb applying MiXCR to the reads. The sample has under 200,000 distinct CDR3 sequences; approximately 50% are singletons. These data originate in a study of CD8+CD57+ T cells in acquired aplastic anemia. On the study more broadly: CD4+ and CD8+ cells, once sorted, gave DNA averaging around 3.4 ug.

This CDR3 region has 16 residues. CDR1 is KGHSH and CDR2 is LQKENI in the germline V gene. Between the trimmed V and J ends, which lost 3 bases and 3 bases, there was a span of 15 bases. Regarding the study as a whole: Patients had around 30 CD8+ CDR3 sequences in common with controls (the shared set). Any difference that existed in CD8+ Simpson's diversity between patients and controls was not significant.

CD8+CD57+ cell expansion, shown by flow cytometry, had occurred in the patients selected for sequencing. Therapy had not been given to patients before blood sampling. The sequencing sample was made of sorted CD4+, CD8+, or CD8+CD57+ T cells (not recorded which) from PBMCs. This TCR was sampled from a human donor with aplastic anemia. This rearrangement joins TRBV18 to TRBJ1-3; a weak D match, TRBD1 (6 bases). DNA of the CDR3: TGTGCCAGCTCACCGATACCACAGGGTAATGGAAACACCATATATTTT. Encoded protein: CASSPIPQGNGNTIYF.